This TCR beta chain stems from a study of T cell changes during pregnancy in multiple sclerosis (dated by TCRdb to between 2019 and 2020). Context from the whole study: The study looked at changes in the T cell repertoire across pregnancy in women with multiple sclerosis.

The CDR3 runs 13 amino acids, cysteine and phenylalanine included. CDR3 DNA is the only sequence kept; it has 39 bases, read in frame from the first base. The germline V gene provides CDR1 SQVTM and CDR2 ANQGSEA. The library was built by means of the immunoSEQ multiplex PCR assay. TCRdb limited this immuneACCESS table to in-frame rearrangements with V and J called. A share of clones is missing; checked studies link under half to unresolved V genes, and the rest is unexplained. The sample table lists around 36,000 clones, roughly 90% of them with a count of one. 7.8% of the sample is held by the ten biggest clonotypes. Points on this clone: Its antigen specificity is not known. Base qualities are missing; no much larger clone stands one base away.

This sequence uses TRBV29-1 and TRBJ2-5; TRBD2 fits 11 bases in the junction. With the DNA end fitting TRBJ2-7 better, the J assignment may be wrong. The receptor's source is a female donor with multiple sclerosis, enrolled in a pregnancy study. Sequencing was performed on CD8+ T cells from peripheral blood mononuclear cells, taken before pregnancy. The CDR3 loop reads CSARSGRAYEQYF. The DNA sequence is given as TGCAGCGCACGTAGCGGGAGGGCCTACGAGCAGTACTTC.